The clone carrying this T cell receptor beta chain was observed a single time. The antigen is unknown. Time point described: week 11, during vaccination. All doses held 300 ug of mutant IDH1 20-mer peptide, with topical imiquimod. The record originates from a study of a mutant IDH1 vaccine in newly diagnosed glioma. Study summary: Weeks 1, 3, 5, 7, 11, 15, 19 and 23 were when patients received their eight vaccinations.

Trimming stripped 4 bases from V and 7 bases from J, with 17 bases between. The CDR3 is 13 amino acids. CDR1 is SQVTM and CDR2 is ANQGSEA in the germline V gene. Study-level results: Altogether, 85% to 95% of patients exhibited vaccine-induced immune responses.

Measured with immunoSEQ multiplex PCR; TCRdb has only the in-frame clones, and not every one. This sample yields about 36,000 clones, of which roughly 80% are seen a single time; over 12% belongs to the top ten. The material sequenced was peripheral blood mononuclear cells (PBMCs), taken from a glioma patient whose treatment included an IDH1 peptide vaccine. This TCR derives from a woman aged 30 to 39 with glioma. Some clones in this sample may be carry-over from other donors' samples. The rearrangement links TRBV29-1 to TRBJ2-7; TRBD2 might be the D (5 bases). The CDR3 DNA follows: TGCAGCGTTGCGAGACGAGACCCGGGGGAGCAGTACTTC. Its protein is CSVARRDPGEQYF.